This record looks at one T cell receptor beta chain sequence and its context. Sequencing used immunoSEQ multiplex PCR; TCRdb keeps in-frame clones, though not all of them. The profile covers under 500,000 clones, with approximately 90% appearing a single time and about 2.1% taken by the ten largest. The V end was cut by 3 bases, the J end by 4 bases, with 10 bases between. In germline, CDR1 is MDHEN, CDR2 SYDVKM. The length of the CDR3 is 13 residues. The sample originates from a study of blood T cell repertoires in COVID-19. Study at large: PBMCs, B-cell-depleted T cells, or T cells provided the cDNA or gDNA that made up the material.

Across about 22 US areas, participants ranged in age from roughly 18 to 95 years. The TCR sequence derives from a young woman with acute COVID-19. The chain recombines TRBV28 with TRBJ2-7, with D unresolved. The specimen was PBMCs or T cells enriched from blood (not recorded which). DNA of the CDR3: TGTGCCAGCAGTTTGCAGTCTCCATACGAGCAGTACTTC. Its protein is CASSLQSPYEQYF. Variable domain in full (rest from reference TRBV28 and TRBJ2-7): DVKVTQSSRYLVKRTGEKVFLECVQDMDHENMFWYRQDPGLGLRLIYFSYDVKMKEKGDIPEGYSVSREKKERFSLILESASTNQTSMYLCASSLQSPYEQYFGPGTRLTVT.